Detailed here is one TCR beta chain. In the original analysis: Quantification of nucleated cells was approximated via reference gene primer amplification. Using immunoSEQ multiplex PCR, the repertoire was profiled, and TCRdb retains in-frame clones only, with some absent. For V, J and clone size, that table is used; D and trimming come from the DNA. This table has about 100,000 clones, roughly 91% appearing once. The CDR3 spans 16 residues. V lost 4 bases, J lost 2 bases, and 17 bases lay in between. Germline CDR1 is SGHNT and CDR2 is YYREEE (reference sequence). The record originates from a study of blood T cell repertoires in COVID-19. Across the whole study: Sources were T cells, B-cell-depleted T cells, or PBMCs; the material itself was cDNA or gDNA.

Sequenced sample: peripheral blood. The sequence came from a human donor in a cohort sampled during active COVID-19. The chain employs TRBV5-4 and TRBJ2-3, with a tentative D call TRBD2 (6 bases). The DNA of the CDR3 is TGTGCCAGCAGCCCGTCGGGGGACGGACTCACAGATACGCAGTATTTT. Its protein product is CASSPSGDGLTDTQYF.